This paragraph covers one T cell receptor beta chain sequence. The repertoire was sequenced with immunoSEQ multiplex PCR; TCRdb's copy has only in-frame clones and lacks some. The table includes some 470,000 clones, over 60% detected once. The ends were cut back, 4 bases at V and 8 bases at J, with 12 bases in the middle. Per germline, CDR1 SEHNR and CDR2 FQNEAQ (reference sequence). This CDR3 region has 13 residues. The sample belongs to a study of shared clonotypes between healthy human individuals. The sequenced sample consisted of PBMCs. This TCR derives from a woman in her thirties or forties in good health. Some clones in this sample may be carry-over from other donors' samples. The genes are TRBV7-9 and TRBJ2-4; either TRBD1 or TRBD2 may supply D (5 bases each). CDR3 residues: CASSYGAADIQYF. The CDR3 nucleotides read TGTGCCAGCAGCTATGGGGCAGCGGACATTCAGTACTTC.